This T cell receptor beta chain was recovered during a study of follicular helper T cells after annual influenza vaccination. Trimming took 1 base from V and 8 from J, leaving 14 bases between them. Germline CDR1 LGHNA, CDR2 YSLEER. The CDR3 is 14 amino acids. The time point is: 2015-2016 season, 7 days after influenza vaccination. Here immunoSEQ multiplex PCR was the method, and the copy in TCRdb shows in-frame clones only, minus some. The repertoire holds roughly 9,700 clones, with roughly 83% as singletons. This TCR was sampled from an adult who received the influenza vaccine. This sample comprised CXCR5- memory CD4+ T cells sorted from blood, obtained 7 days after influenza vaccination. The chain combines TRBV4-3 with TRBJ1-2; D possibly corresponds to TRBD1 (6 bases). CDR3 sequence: CASSQVQGLGGYTF. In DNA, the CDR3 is TGCGCCAGCAGCCAAGTGCAGGGGCTGGGGGGCTACACCTTC.